The 15 T cell receptor beta chains below all came from one sample that was sequenced in a study of human T cells and chemical hapten exposure. One entry per CDR3 protein, called by TCRdb with MiXCR from the RACE reads. This table has 65,000 to 100,000 distinct CDR3 sequences, around 6.7% appearing once. Time point denoted: patch test 2, 6 weeks after DPC sensitization. As to treatment: therapeutic diphenylcyclopropenone sensitization with weekly scalp DPC. Source: whole blood, taken in connection with sensitization to the hapten diphenylcyclopropenone (DPC). The receptors here all came from a woman younger than 45 with alopecia areata. Some clones in this sample may be carry-over from other donors' samples.

At least ten counts were recorded for this clonotype. The CDR3 is CASSATGLEKLFF. In DNA form, the CDR3 reads TGTGCCAGCAGCGCGACAGGGTTGGAAAAACTGTTTTTT. This rearrangement joins TRBV7-3 to TRBJ1-4, with 7 bases identical to TRBD1. J was trimmed by 8 bases and V by 5 bases; bases with no gene match: 5. CDR1 and CDR2 from the germline V gene are SGHTA and FQGTGA. CDR3 length: 13 residues. The whole variable domain, filled in from reference TRBV7-3 and TRBJ1-4, reads GAGVSQTPSNKVTEKGKYVELRCDPISGHTALYWYRQSLGQGPEFLIYFQGTGAADDSGLPNDRFFAVRPEGSVSTLKIQRTERGDSAVYLCASSATGLEKLFFGSGTQLSVL.

This clonotype was counted ten times or more. The chain couples TRBV5-6 to TRBJ1-4, with D hard to call. The CDR3 has 16 residues. V lost 4 bases, J lost 8 bases, and 21 bases lay in between. The germline V gene encodes CDR1 SGHDT and CDR2 YYEEEE. DNA of the CDR3: TGTGCCAGCAGCCCCGACCGGGATGTATTGGCCGAAAAACTGTTTTTT. Amino acid sequence: CASSPDRDVLAEKLFF. The complete variable domain, with remaining parts taken from reference TRBV5-6 and TRBJ1-4, reads DAGVTQSPTHLIKTRGQQVTLRCSPKSGHDTVSWYQQALGQGPQFIFQYYEEEERQRGNFPDRFSGHQFPNYSSELNVNALLLGDSALYLCASSPDRDVLAEKLFFGSGTQLSVL.

The table lists this clonotype with many counts. V gene TRBV20-1 combines with J gene TRBJ2-3; D might be TRBD2 (6 bases). Germline CDR1 DFQATT, CDR2 SNEGSKA (reference sequence). Deletions cut 6 bases from V and 1 base from J, with 14 bases between. The CDR3 loop spans 14 amino acids. In DNA form, the CDR3 reads TGCAGTGCCGGTCTAGCGTTTGGCACAGATACGCAGTATTTT. Its translation: CSAGLAFGTDTQYF.

This clonotype was observed at least ten times. The V gene is TRBV6-5, the J gene TRBJ2-7; D possibly corresponds to TRBD1 (8 bases). Trimming took off 8 bases at V and 0 bases at J, with 23 bases between the two ends. There are 17 residues in the CDR3. Germline V CDR1 and CDR2: MNHEY, SVGAGI. The CDR3 loop reads CASGWGGTGGFSYEQYF. The CDR3 nucleotides read TGTGCCAGCGGCTGGGGGGGGACAGGAGGGTTCTCCTACGAGCAGTACTTC.

This clonotype was seen a few times. The J gene is TRBJ1-1, the V gene TRBV6-5; TRBD1 might be the D (5 bases). Trimming pared 2 bases from V and 6 bases from J, leaving 10 bases between. Germline CDR1 is MNHEY and CDR2 is SVGAGI. This CDR3 spans 13 amino acids. The CDR3 loop is CASSYPDSAEAFF. Written as DNA, the CDR3 is TGTGCCAGCAGTTACCCCGACAGCGCTGAAGCTTTCTTT.

This clonotype was picked up many times. The rearrangement links TRBV6-5 to TRBJ1-5; D not resolved. This CDR3 is 15 amino acids long. CDR1 and CDR2 (germline): MNHEY, SVGAGI. Trimming removed 0 bases at V and 3 bases at J, with 9 bases between. CDR3 nucleotide sequence: TGTGCCAGCAGTTACTCTCGCTGGACCAATCAGCCCCAGCATTTT. Its protein product is CASSYSRWTNQPQHF.

This clonotype came up a few times. The gene calls are TRBV11-2 and TRBJ2-5; D ambiguous. The CDR3 has 14 residues. Per the germline V gene, CDR1 is SGHAT and CDR2 is FQNNGV. V was shortened by 5 bases and J by 2 bases, with 12 bases between the two germline ends. CDR3 protein: CASSPPKNQETQYF. The CDR3 bases are TGTGCCAGCAGCCCACCGAAAAATCAAGAGACCCAGTACTTC.

At least ten counts were recorded for this clonotype. V gene TRBV5-1 combines with J gene TRBJ1-1; a possible D gene is TRBD1 (5 bases). Trimming shortened V by 4 bases and J by 10 bases, and 20 bases separated the two germline ends. The CDR3 runs 14 residues. Germline V CDR1 and CDR2: SGHRS, YFSETQ. CDR3 coding DNA: TGCGCCAGCAGCGCAATAGGGGAATCTGGAGGAGCTTTCTTT. It yields the protein CASSAIGESGGAFF.

There are many counts of this clonotype. This chain joins TRBV19 and TRBJ2-3, with unresolved D. CDR3 length: 14 residues. The germline CDR1 and CDR2 sequences are LNHDA and SQIVND (reference sequence). V gave up 5 bases and J gave up 5 bases, with 14 bases separating them. The CDR3 bases are TGTGCCAGTAGTGCGACCATCCTGCAAGATACGCAGTATTTT. Protein product: CASSATILQDTQYF.

This clonotype came up many times. This rearrangement joins TRBV2 to TRBJ2-3; possible D gene TRBD2, 6 bases. The CDR3 covers 16 residues. Trimming cost V 0 bases and J 5 bases, with 15 bases left between them. Per germline, CDR1 SNHLY and CDR2 FYNNEI. The CDR3 region is CASSEARRGGGDTQYF. The CDR3 coding sequence is TGTGCCAGCAGTGAAGCCCGGCGGGGCGGAGGAGATACGCAGTATTTT.

This clonotype was observed at least ten times. The chain has TRBV6-5 and TRBJ2-6; 9 bases are a match to TRBD1. Germline V gives CDR1 MNHEY, CDR2 SVGAGI. Trimming at V came to 6 bases and at J to 2 bases, leaving 8 bases not matched to a gene. This CDR3 comprises 17 residues. The CDR3 loop is CASSPERTGAGANVLTF. The CDR3 nucleotides read TGTGCCAGCAGCCCAGAACGGACAGGGGCTGGGGCCAACGTCCTGACTTTC.

This clonotype came up many times. This rearrangement joins TRBV12-3 or TRBV12-4 to TRBJ1-2; 7 nucleotides line up with TRBD1. CDR3 length: 13 residues. The V gene end was trimmed by 6 bases and the J gene end by 3 bases; junction bases not matched to a gene: 4. CDR3 region: CASSVGQDYGYTF. CDR3 nucleotide sequence: TGTGCCAGCAGCGTTGGACAGGACTATGGCTACACCTTC.

The V call is TRBV19, the J call TRBJ1-1, with D maybe TRBD1 (5 bases). This CDR3 region has 15 residues. Trimming left V 0 bases short and J 1 base short, with 9 bases between. Germline-derived CDR1 and CDR2 are LNHDA and SQIVND (reference sequence). CDR3 nucleotides: TGTGCCAGTAGTATAGACCCAGGGTGGAACACTGAAGCTTTCTTT. Protein sequence: CASSIDPGWNTEAFF.

This clonotype has at least ten counts. The chain couples TRBV7-2 to TRBJ2-7, with D maybe TRBD1 (6 bases). The ends were cut back, 2 bases at V and 4 bases at J, with 15 bases in the middle. The germline V gene has CDR1 SGHTA and CDR2 FQGNSA. The CDR3 loop spans 15 amino acids. The CDR3 DNA reads TGTGCCAGCAGCTTAAGAGGGGGATCGTGGTACGAGCAGTACTTC. It yields the protein CASSLRGGSWYEQYF.

This clonotype was found many times. The V call is TRBV5-1, the J call TRBJ2-1; tentatively, D is TRBD2 (8 bases). The V end was cut by 4 bases, the J end by 3 bases, with 17 bases between. The CDR3 runs to 16 residues. Germline lookup yields CDR1 SGHRS and CDR2 YFSETQ. This CDR3 reads CASSGGQRGRYNEQFF. The CDR3 bases are TGCGCCAGCAGCGGGGGACAGCGGGGGCGCTACAATGAGCAGTTCTTC.